These 5 T cell receptor beta chains share one sample of origin, sequenced in a study of blood T cell repertoires in COVID-19. The repertoire was sequenced with immunoSEQ multiplex PCR; TCRdb's copy has only in-frame clones and lacks some. The repertoire includes roughly 200,000 clones, 65% to 90% of them detected once, and approximately 13% sits in the top ten. The specimen was peripheral blood. The receptors here all came from a human donor in a cohort sampled during active COVID-19.

The chain employs TRBV2 and TRBJ2-2; the D gene is possibly TRBD2 (6 bases). The CDR3 totals 14 residues. The V and J ends lost 6 bases and 4 bases respectively, with 12 bases between them. From germline, CDR1 is SNHLY and CDR2 FYNNEI. The CDR3 DNA sequence: TGTGCCAGCAGGGAGGGTTTGGTCACCGGGGAGCTGTTTTTT. Translated: CASREGLVTGELFF.

This chain uses TRBV5-1 with TRBJ1-2; TRBD1 agrees at 10 bases. The germline gives CDR1 SGHRS, CDR2 YFSETQ. The CDR3 is made up of 16 amino acids. J lost 8 bases, V lost 4 bases, and 14 bases had no gene match. Written as DNA, the CDR3 is TGCGCCAGCAGCGCAAACCCCGGACAGGGGGGCAAAGGCTACACCTTC. It codes for CASSANPGQGGKGYTF.

A single count supports this clone. The chain joins TRBV27 to TRBJ1-1; 8 bases fit TRBD1. V shed 6 bases and J 5 bases; nucleotides not matched to a gene: 11. The CDR3 runs to 15 residues. Germline V gene sequence: CDR1 MNHEY, CDR2 SMNVEV (reference sequence). The CDR3 spells CASRTPGGARTEAFF. CDR3 sequence (DNA): TGTGCCAGCAGGACCCCAGGGGGCGCGAGGACTGAAGCTTTCTTT.

This clone was counted a single time. V is TRBV7-8 and J is TRBJ1-2; a possible D gene is TRBD1 (6 bases). Trimming stripped 5 bases from V and 4 bases from J, with 11 bases between. This CDR3 has 13 amino acids. CDR1 SGHVS and CDR2 FQNEAQ come from the germline V gene. CDR3 in amino acids: CASSRTDSYGYTF. In DNA, the CDR3 is TGTGCCAGCAGCCGGACAGATAGCTATGGCTACACCTTC.

The chain combines TRBV5-1 with TRBJ1-1; 7 nucleotides align to TRBD1. V lost 2 bases, J lost 1 base, and 5 bases stayed unmatched. This CDR3 comprises 15 residues. Germline V gene data show CDR1 as SGHRS and CDR2 as YFSETQ. Here the CDR3 reads CASSLRGPGNTEAFF. For the CDR3, the DNA is TGCGCCAGCAGCTTAAGGGGGCCCGGGAACACTGAAGCTTTCTTT.